This TCR beta chain was documented in a study of a mutant IDH1 vaccine in newly diagnosed glioma. Study-wide background: Vaccine dosing followed radiotherapy by 4-6 weeks, or accompanied temozolomide cycles.

Overall study findings and caveats: The vaccine induced immune responses, and these occurred in about 95% of patients.

As to time point: week 11, during vaccination. A single vaccine dose contained 300 ug of mutant IDH1 20-mer peptide, and topical imiquimod was used with it. Each tumor in the donors was a new WHO grade 3 or 4 astrocytoma, IDH1-mutant and ATRX-lost. Comment on this clone: Its cognate antigen is unknown.

Data came from immunoSEQ multiplex PCR; TCRdb stores just in-frame clones and leaves some out. Among 110,000 or so clones listed, roughly 90% were seen once. The CDR3 totals 13 residues. The V gene's germline CDR1 is SGHDT and CDR2 YYEEEE. V lost 7 bases, J lost 0 bases, and 8 bases lay in between. V usage is TRBV5-6 and J usage is TRBJ2-1; unclear D gene. The origin of this receptor is a woman aged 45-65 years with glioma. Sequencing was performed on PBMCs, taken from a glioma patient whose treatment included an IDH1 peptide vaccine. The CDR3 coding sequence is TGTGCCAGCTTGGGGATCTCCTACAATGAGCAGTTCTTC. Residues: CASLGISYNEQFF. The full variable domain, its missing parts supplied by reference TRBV5-6 and TRBJ2-1, is DAGVTQSPTHLIKTRGQQVTLRCSPKSGHDTVSWYQQALGQGPQFIFQYYEEEERQRGNFPDRFSGHQFPNYSSELNVNALLLGDSALYLCASLGISYNEQFFGPGTRLTVL.